This T cell receptor (beta chain) was found in a study of cytomegalovirus exposure and HLA in healthy donors. Study conclusions and caveats: Several of the most significant clusters appeared, in a later analysis, to be linked to common viral pathogens.

The germline CDR1 and CDR2 sequences are SGHNT and YYREEE (reference sequence). Trimming cost V 3 bases and J 1 base; bases outside gene matches: 2. The CDR3 runs 14 residues. PCR employed 60 Vbeta and 13 Jbeta primers. Profiled with immunoSEQ multiplex PCR; TCRdb holds only in-frame clones, not every one. The record lists 75,000 to 85,000 clones, of which the ten most abundant hold 0.58%. For this clone: Its target is unknown.

The chain has TRBV5-4 and TRBJ2-5; 8 bases match TRBD1. Material for sequencing was PBMCs. This clonotype originated in a man aged 45-60 years in good health and CMV-seronegative. The CDR3 protein is CASSYGTGQETQYF. CDR3 bases: TGTGCCAGCAGCTACGGGACAGGCCAAGAGACCCAGTACTTC.